This passage covers 17 T cell receptor beta chains from one sample sequenced in a study of control samples from healthy donors and cancer patients. TCRdb's table, derived via immunoSEQ multiplex PCR, lists solely in-frame clones and lacks some. The table records roughly 68,000 clones, approximately 83% of them present only once. Sequencing was performed on blood. The source of these receptors is a man in his 60s in good health.

The chain recombines TRBV3-1 (or the pseudogene TRBV3-2) with TRBJ2-6; 8 nucleotides agree with TRBD1. With V trimmed by 1 base and J by 0 bases, 11 bases remained unmatched. Germline V gives CDR1 LGHDT, CDR2 YNNKEL (reference sequence). CDR3 length equals 20 residues. The chain's CDR3 is CASSQVGGGQVYSGANVLTF. The CDR3 DNA follows: TGTGCCAGCAGCCAAGTGGGTGGGGGACAGGTTTACTCTGGGGCCAACGTCCTGACTTTC.

V and J are TRBV7-2 and TRBJ1-6; 8 bases are shared with TRBD1. Germline CDR1 SGHTA, CDR2 FQGNSA. The CDR3 has 15 amino acids. V dropped 1 base and J dropped 6; count of bases not matched to a gene: 2. CDR3 DNA sequence: TGTGCCAGCAGCTTAGGGACAGGGACTAATTCACCCCTCCACTTT. This gives the protein CASSLGTGTNSPLHF.

The V and J genes are TRBV2 and TRBJ2-7; D might be TRBD1 (6 bases). V was clipped by 6 bases and J by 0 bases, with 12 bases between them. The CDR3 has 14 amino acids. The V gene's germline CDR1 is SNHLY and CDR2 FYNNEI. The CDR3 DNA is TGTGCCAGCAGCCGTCAGGGGACCTCCTACGAGCAGTACTTC. Its protein is CASSRQGTSYEQYF. The full variable domain, its missing parts supplied by reference TRBV2 and TRBJ2-7, is EPEVTQTPSHQVTQMGQEVILRCVPISNHLYFYWYRQILGQKVEFLVSFYNNEISEKSEIFDDQFSVERPDGSNFTLKIRSTKLEDSAMYFCASSRQGTSYEQYFGPGTRLTVT.

This chain connects TRBV7-2 to TRBJ2-1; possibly TRBD1 for D (6 bases). The germline V gene has CDR1 SGHTA and CDR2 FQGNSA. Trimming shortened V by 6 bases and J by 10 bases, and 13 bases separated the two germline ends. The CDR3 consists of 12 residues. The CDR3 spells CASSPPGQEQFF. CDR3 nucleotide sequence: TGTGCCAGCAGTCCACCGGGACAAGAGCAGTTCTTC.

The chain carries TRBV28 and TRBJ1-4, with 8 bases lining up with TRBD1. V dropped 2 bases and J dropped 7; count of bases not matched to a gene: 9. Germline assignment: CDR1 MDHEN and CDR2 SYDVKM. This CDR3 spans 16 amino acids. The CDR3 nucleotides are TGTGCCAGCAGTTTAGTAGGCAGGGGGCTAATTGAAAAACTGTTTTTT. Translating it yields CASSLVGRGLIEKLFF.

This clone was picked up one time. The chain recombines TRBV3-1 (or the pseudogene TRBV3-2) with TRBJ2-7; 12 nucleotides agree with TRBD2. With 4 bases clipped from V and 5 bases from J, the junction kept 6 bases outside the gene matches. From germline, CDR1 is LGHDT and CDR2 YNNKEL (reference sequence). The CDR3 runs 15 residues. The DNA for the CDR3 is TGTGCCAGCAGCCCGAGACTAGCGGGAGTGAACGAGCAGTACTTC. Amino acids: CASSPRLAGVNEQYF.

V is TRBV9 and J is TRBJ2-3; D remains ambiguous. CDR1 and CDR2 from the germline V gene are SGDLS and YYNGEE. The CDR3 length is 17 residues. Trimming removed 0 bases at V and 3 bases at J, with 17 bases between. The chain's CDR3 is CASSVESAHLGTDTQYF. CDR3 DNA: TGTGCCAGCAGCGTAGAATCAGCGCACCTTGGGACAGATACGCAGTATTTT.

The V call is TRBV19, the J call TRBJ1-5; TRBD1 might be the D (6 bases). The ends were cut back, 1 base at V and 0 bases at J, with 16 bases in the middle. Germline values: CDR1 LNHDA, CDR2 SQIVND (reference sequence). CDR3 size: 18 residues. The CDR3 region is CASSIGQGRGYSNQPQHF. The CDR3 DNA is TGTGCCAGTAGTATAGGGCAGGGGAGAGGTTATAGCAATCAGCCCCAGCATTTT.

This sequence joins TRBV18 and TRBJ2-6, with 12 bases lining up with TRBD1. V lost 0 bases and J lost 3; bases outside the gene matches: 3. The germline V gene has CDR1 KGHSH and CDR2 LQKENI. The CDR3 sequence is 18 residues long. CDR3 coding DNA: TGTGCCAGCTCACCACCGGGACAGGGGGCGCTTGGGGCCAACGTCCTGACTTTC. It codes for CASSPPGQGALGANVLTF. Supplemented by reference TRBV18 and TRBJ2-6, the full variable domain reads NAGVMQNPRHLVRRRGQEARLRCSPMKGHSHVYWYRQLPEEGLKFMVYLQKENIIDESGMPKERFSAEFPKEGPSILRIQQVVRGDSAAYFCASSPPGQGALGANVLTFGAGSRLTVL.

The gene calls are TRBV5-1 and TRBJ2-7; 8 bases fit TRBD1. V shed 2 bases, J shed 6 bases, and the junction held 4 bases outside the gene matches. The CDR3 is 13 amino acids. Germline V gene lookup returns CDR1 SGHRS and CDR2 YFSETQ. The CDR3: CASSFDTGGEQYF. In nucleotides, the CDR3 is TGCGCCAGCAGCTTCGACACAGGGGGCGAGCAGTACTTC.

As to this clone: The same CDR3 can be traced to other DNA sequences in this sample. CDR3 coding DNA: TGTGCCAGCAGCTTAGGCCTGTACAATGAGCAGTTCTTC. Its translation: CASSLGLYNEQFF. The chain employs TRBV7-9 and TRBJ2-1; D call uncertain. The CDR3 extends over 13 amino acids. Germline V gene lookup returns CDR1 SEHNR and CDR2 FQNEAQ (reference sequence). V was shortened by 1 base and J by 4 bases, with 5 bases between the two germline ends. The full variable domain, in which reference TRBV7-9 and TRBJ2-1 provide the parts outside the CDR3, is DTGVSQNPRHKITKRGQNVTFRCDPISEHNRLYWYRQTLGQGPEFLTYFQNEAQLEKSRLLSDRFSAERPKGSFSTLEIQRTEQGDSAMYLCASSLGLYNEQFFGPGTRLTVL.

This clone has more than one count but fewer than ten. The chain is built from TRBV3-1 (or the pseudogene TRBV3-2) and TRBJ1-2, with 8 bases fitting TRBD1. CDR1 and CDR2 from the germline V gene are LGHDT and YNNKEL (reference sequence). This CDR3 is built from 13 residues. V lost 8 bases, J lost 8 bases, and 10 bases stayed unmatched. CDR3 nucleotides: TGTGCCAGCTGGAGACAGGGGCAGGAGGGCTACACCTTC. Translation gives CASWRQGQEGYTF.

The CDR3 region is CASSDGNSPLHF. The CDR3, as DNA: TGTGCCAGCAGCGACGGGAATTCACCCCTCCACTTT. The V gene is TRBV6-6, the J gene TRBJ1-6, with D uncertain. The germline CDR1 and CDR2 sequences are MNHNY and SVGAGI (reference sequence). CDR3 length: 12 amino acids. V was cut by 6 bases and J by 7 bases, with 7 bases left in between.

V gene TRBV19 combines with J gene TRBJ1-5; 8 nucleotides agree with TRBD1. Germline V gene sequence: CDR1 LNHDA, CDR2 SQIVND (reference sequence). Unmatched junction bases numbered 7, after V lost 3 bases and J lost 3 bases. CDR3 length: 16 amino acids. The CDR3 loop is CASSIGGTGHNQPQHF. CDR3 nucleotide sequence: TGTGCCAGTAGTATCGGCGGGACAGGACACAATCAGCCCCAGCATTTT.

This chain connects TRBV5-4 to TRBJ1-2; 8 nucleotides align to TRBD1. The germline V gene encodes CDR1 SGHNT and CDR2 YYREEE (reference sequence). This CDR3 is 13 amino acids long. Germline trimming cut 5 bases from V and 8 bases from J; bases unmatched to any gene: 8. CDR3 residues: CASSLQGAWGYTF. CDR3 sequence (DNA): TGTGCCAGCAGTCTGCAGGGGGCATGGGGCTACACCTTC. Variable domain in full (rest from reference TRBV5-4 and TRBJ1-2): ETGVTQSPTHLIKTRGQQVTLRCSSQSGHNTVSWYQQALGQGPQFIFQYYREEENGRGNFPPRFSGLQFPNYSSELNVNALELDDSALYLCASSLQGAWGYTFGSGTRLTVV.

V is TRBV4-3 and J is TRBJ2-3; D remains unclear. CDR1 is LGHNA, CDR2 YSLEER, per germline. The CDR3 length is 18 residues. V gave up 0 bases and J gave up 0 bases, with 16 bases separating them. This CDR3 reads CASSQDTHREDSTDTQYF. CDR3 sequence (DNA): TGCGCCAGCAGCCAAGATACCCACCGAGAAGACAGCACAGATACGCAGTATTTT.

The chain has TRBV12-3 or TRBV12-4 and TRBJ2-3; D is ambiguous. V lost 6 bases to trimming and J lost 5 bases, with 12 bases between them. This CDR3 has 13 residues. The chain's CDR3 is CASSEQWGDTQYF. Written as DNA, the CDR3 is TGTGCCAGCAGCGAACAATGGGGAGATACGCAGTATTTT.